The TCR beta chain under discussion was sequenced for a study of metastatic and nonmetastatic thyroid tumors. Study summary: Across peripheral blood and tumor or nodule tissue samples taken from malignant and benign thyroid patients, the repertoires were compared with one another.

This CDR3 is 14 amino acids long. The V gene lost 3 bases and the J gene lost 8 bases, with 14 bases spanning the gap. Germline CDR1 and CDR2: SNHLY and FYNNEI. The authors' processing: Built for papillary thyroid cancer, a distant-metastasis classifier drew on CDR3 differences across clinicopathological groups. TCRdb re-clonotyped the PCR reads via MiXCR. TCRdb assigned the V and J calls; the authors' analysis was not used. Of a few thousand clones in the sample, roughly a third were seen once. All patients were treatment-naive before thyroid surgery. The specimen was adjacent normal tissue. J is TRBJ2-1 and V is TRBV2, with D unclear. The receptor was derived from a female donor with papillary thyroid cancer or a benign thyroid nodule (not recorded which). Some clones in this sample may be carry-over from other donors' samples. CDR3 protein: CASSEDLVGDEQFF. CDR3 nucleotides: TGTGCCAGCAGTGAGGATCTAGTCGGCGATGAGCAGTTCTTC.